This T cell receptor (beta chain) was recorded in a study of somatic mutations in cytotoxic T cells in rheumatoid arthritis. Study-level background: Patients had 25 to 30 ml EDTA blood drawn right after diagnosis, before any treatment. Regarding the study as a whole: Age was associated with higher CD8+ clonality in rheumatoid arthritis patients, not in healthy controls. Among 65 to 75 patients, 7 or 8 showed a largest CD8+ clone that surpassed 20% of CD8+ cells.

Sequencing used immunoSEQ multiplex PCR; TCRdb keeps in-frame clones, though not all of them. The table lists roughly 18,000 clones, about 80% of them singletons. Worth noting for this clone: Antigen: not known.

Sequencing was performed on CD8+ T cells sorted from blood. This sequence originates from a man aged 18 to 35 with rheumatoid arthritis.

The CDR3 loop is CASSLTGRGTEAFF. DNA of the CDR3: TGTGCCAGCAGCTTAACGGGCCGGGGCACTGAAGCTTTCTTT. The genes are TRBV7-3 and TRBJ1-1, with D uncertain. V dropped 0 bases and J dropped 4 bases, with 9 bases sitting between them. Per the germline V gene, CDR1 is SGHTA and CDR2 is FQGTGA. CDR3 length: 14 residues.